Presented here are 2 T cell receptor beta chains from one specimen sequenced in a study of T-cell reconstitution after alpha-beta-depleted transplantation in children. The library targeted TCRbeta and was prepared with unique molecular identifiers. One entry per CDR3 protein, called by TCRdb with MiXCR from the PCR reads. The repertoire consists of some 600,000 distinct CDR3 sequences, with about 15% occurring once and the leading ten covering over 0.95%. Source: PBMCs from the stem cell graft donor, taken from the stem cell graft. Receptor source: a human donor who donated a stem cell graft to a child with acute myeloid leukemia.

The chain recombines TRBV27 with TRBJ2-1; 12 positions agree with TRBD2. V trimming: 5 bases; J trimming: 0 bases; junction bases outside the gene matches: 11. The CDR3 consists of 19 residues. CDR1 MNHEY and CDR2 SMNVEV come from the germline V gene (reference sequence). The CDR3 DNA reads TGTGCCAGCAGTCCCACTGGGCTAGCGGGGGGGAGCTCCTACAATGAGCAGTTCTTC. Its translation is CASSPTGLAGGSSYNEQFF.

The CDR3 sequence: CASTSLGGYTF. DNA for the CDR3: TGTGCCAGCACCTCCCTCGGGGGCTACACCTTC. The J gene is TRBJ1-2, the V gene TRBV7-9; D is undetermined. Germline CDR1 is SEHNR and CDR2 is FQNEAQ (reference sequence). This CDR3 comprises 11 residues. The V end was cut by 7 bases, the J end by 8 bases, with 11 bases between.